The 15 T cell receptor beta chains listed next were all sequenced from one sample in a study of CD8 T cells in ankylosing spondylitis. TCRdb recomputed calls from the 5' RACE reads with MiXCR, one row per CDR3 protein. The repertoire consists of some 71,000 distinct CDR3 sequences, with 5.3% occurring once and the leading ten covering 2.2%. Sequencing was carried out using blood, either unsorted or a sorted T cell fraction (not recorded which). The receptors stem from a male donor with ankylosing spondylitis or in good health (not recorded which).

This clonotype was observed many times. This chain connects TRBV6-5 to TRBJ2-2; D possibly matches TRBD1 or TRBD2 (5 bases each). Trimming left V 2 bases short and J 6 bases short, with 13 bases between. Germline assignment: CDR1 MNHEY and CDR2 SVGAGI. The CDR3 has 15 amino acids. The CDR3 sequence is CASSYRDVGSGELFF. The CDR3 DNA follows: TGTGCCAGCAGTTACCGGGACGTAGGGTCCGGGGAGCTGTTTTTT.

This chain's CDR3 is CASSQATSTVNEQFF. CDR3 DNA: TGCGCCAGCAGCCAAGCGACTAGCACTGTCAATGAGCAGTTCTTC. The J gene is TRBJ2-1, the V gene TRBV4-3, with 7 bases fitting TRBD2. V dropped 1 base and J dropped 6; count of bases not matched to a gene: 6. Germline loops: CDR1 LGHNA, CDR2 YSLEER. The CDR3 totals 15 residues.

This clonotype was counted at least ten times. The V gene is TRBV10-3, the J gene TRBJ2-5; D not certain. Per germline, CDR1 ENHRY and CDR2 SYGVKD. The length of the CDR3 is 14 residues. Trimming left V 3 bases short and J 4 bases short, with 12 bases between. CDR3 sequence reads: CAISDQGQVETQYF. The CDR3 DNA follows: TGTGCCATCAGTGACCAAGGGCAGGTAGAGACCCAGTACTTC.

The sample holds many counts of this clonotype. Written as DNA, the CDR3 is TGCGCCAGCAGCTTGGTGTCCCAGGAAAATTCACCCCTCCACTTT. Residues: CASSLVSQENSPLHF. The chain has TRBV5-1 and TRBJ1-6, with D unclear. CDR1 is SGHRS and CDR2 is YFSETQ in the germline V gene. The CDR3 runs 15 residues. V lost 0 bases and J lost 7, with 11 bases in between.

In its sample, this clonotype was seen many times. V usage is TRBV6-1 and J usage is TRBJ2-4; 7 bases match TRBD1. CDR1 and CDR2 (germline): MNHNS, SASEGT. The V and J ends lost 6 bases and 6 bases, in that order; junction bases with no gene match: 8. The CDR3 has 14 residues. The CDR3 protein is CASSTDRVPNIQYF. CDR3 DNA: TGTGCCAGCAGCACTGACAGGGTTCCAAACATTCAGTACTTC.

This clonotype was seen repeatedly, ten times or more. The chain links TRBV7-3 to TRBJ1-1; a weak D match, TRBD1 (6 bases). Trimming cost V 2 bases and J 7 bases, with 17 bases left between them. The CDR3 spans 15 residues. Germline values: CDR1 SGHTA, CDR2 FQGTGA. CDR3 sequence reads: CASSLQGGGVLEAFF. Here the CDR3 DNA reads TGTGCCAGCAGCTTACAGGGTGGGGGCGTCCTTGAAGCTTTCTTT.

This clonotype showed up many times. This chain links TRBV14 with TRBJ1-1; D gene unclear. With 0 bases removed from V and 3 bases from J, the gap between germline ends came to 5 bases. The germline gives CDR1 SGHDN, CDR2 FVKESK. The CDR3 has 13 amino acids. The CDR3 DNA reads as TGTGCCAGCAGCCAAGACGGGTACACTGAAGCTTTCTTT. Translation: CASSQDGYTEAFF.

Many counts were recorded for this clonotype. This rearrangement joins TRBV5-1 to TRBJ2-6, with D perhaps matching TRBD1 (6 bases). V was cut by 0 bases and J by 3 bases, with 13 bases left in between. The CDR3 runs 17 residues. Germline V gene data show CDR1 as SGHRS and CDR2 as YFSETQ. The CDR3 spells CASSLARGIDGANVLTF. Written as DNA, the CDR3 is TGCGCCAGCAGCTTGGCCAGGGGAATAGATGGGGCCAACGTCCTGACTTTC.

This clonotype was recorded many times. V is TRBV28 and J is TRBJ1-6; 9 positions match TRBD1. V was clipped by 5 bases and J by 7 bases; unmatched bases: 6. CDR3 length: 15 residues. CDR1 is MDHEN and CDR2 is SYDVKM in the germline V gene. The CDR3 reads CASSPPGTGNSPLHF. CDR3 in DNA: TGTGCCAGCAGTCCCCCCGGGACAGGGAATTCACCCCTCCACTTT.

This clonotype was recorded many times. The J gene is TRBJ2-1, the V gene TRBV30; 10 bases agree with TRBD2. Germline loops: CDR1 GTSNPN, CDR2 SVGIG (reference sequence). The CDR3 loop spans 13 amino acids. The trim removed 5 bases at V and 8 bases at J, leaving 6 bases unmatched. CDR3 sequence (DNA): TGTGCCTGGCGAACGCTAGCGGGGGATGAGCAGTTCTTC. As protein: CAWRTLAGDEQFF.

There are many counts of this clonotype. CDR3 region: CASSRVGAPIPEAFF. The CDR3 coding sequence is TGTGCCAGCAGCCGAGTAGGGGCCCCAATCCCTGAAGCTTTCTTT. The V gene is TRBV14, the J gene TRBJ1-1, with D tentatively TRBD1 (5 bases). V lost 4 bases to trimming and J lost 6 bases, with 18 bases between them. Germline CDR1 is SGHDN and CDR2 is FVKESK. CDR3 length: 15 amino acids.

Ten or more counts support this clonotype. This chain uses TRBV9 with TRBJ2-1, with 7 bases fitting TRBD1. The CDR3 has 14 residues. Germline V lookup: CDR1 SGDLS, CDR2 YYNGEE. Germline trimming cut 4 bases from V and 6 bases from J; bases unmatched to any gene: 7. In DNA form, the CDR3 reads TGTGCCAGCAGCCCGAAGACAGGGCTCAATGAGCAGTTCTTC. Its protein product is CASSPKTGLNEQFF. Full variable domain (remainder filled in from reference TRBV9 and TRBJ2-1): DSGVTQTPKHLITATGQRVTLRCSPRSGDLSVYWYQQSLDQGLQFLIQYYNGEERAKGNILERFSAQQFPDLHSELNLSSLELGDSALYFCASSPKTGLNEQFFGPGTRLTVL.

This clonotype was seen many times. V is TRBV2 and J is TRBJ2-2, with D maybe TRBD1 (6 bases). CDR1 and CDR2 (germline): SNHLY, FYNNEI. The CDR3 contains 16 residues. Trimming removed 5 bases from V and 0 bases from J, with 13 bases in between. The CDR3 DNA reads as TGTGCCAGCAGTTCCCATGGGGGCGCGAACACCGGGGAGCTGTTTTTT. The encoded protein is CASSSHGGANTGELFF.

This clonotype was detected ten times or more. The CDR3 DNA reads as TGTGCCAGCAGCGTCACAGGGGGGAACTACGAGCAGTACTTC. This gives the protein CASSVTGGNYEQYF. The genes are TRBV9 and TRBJ2-7, with TRBD1 matching 8 bases. The CDR3 runs 14 residues. Trimming at V came to 2 bases and at J to 3 bases, leaving 4 bases not matched to a gene. CDR1 is SGDLS and CDR2 is YYNGEE in the germline V gene.

This clonotype has a count of ten or more. The chain is built from TRBV12-3 or TRBV12-4 and TRBJ1-3; unclear D gene. The CDR3 is made up of 14 amino acids. V lost 6 bases to trimming and J lost 0 bases, with 9 bases between them. This chain's CDR3 is CASSLVRSGNTIYF. The CDR3, as DNA: TGTGCCAGCAGCCTCGTCCGCTCTGGAAACACCATATATTTT.